This entry concerns a single T cell receptor beta chain. Its antigen remains unknown. The entry originates in a study of Graves' ophthalmopathy and Graves' hyperthyroidism. Findings and caveats of the study: Cross-validated, the 13-signature model showed 87.88%/81.08% sensitivity/specificity, and 80%/75% in the test set.

This CDR3 contains 14 residues. The germline CDR1 and CDR2 sequences are ENHRY and SYGVKD. Amplification of TCR beta CDR3 regions used RNA transcripts. The first round was an RT-PCR with HTBI primers, and the second round was a multiplex PCR. In TCRdb, the multiplex PCR reads were re-called with MiXCR into one record per CDR3 protein. Here the sample spans roughly 600,000 distinct CDR3 sequences, approximately 37% being singletons. The origin of this receptor is an adult man with Graves' hyperthyroidism. Sequenced material: peripheral blood or thyroid tissue (not recorded which). The J gene is TRBJ2-7, the V gene TRBV10-3; 8 positions match TRBD2. The end of the DNA aligns better with TRBJ2-1, so the J call may be wrong. Here the CDR3 reads CAIRLTSGANEQFF. The CDR3 DNA reads TGTGCCATCCGGCTAACTAGCGGAGCCAATGAGCAGTTCTTC.